This TCR beta chain stems from a study of Ad26.COV2.S vaccination and SARS-CoV-2 variants. Study details: It was the COV1001 Ad26.COV2.S trial arm that included the donor. Dosing was one shot or two shots 56 days apart.

The CDR3 consists of 16 residues. V was pared by 4 bases and J by 5 bases, with 12 bases of the junction left unmatched. Looked up from germline, CDR1 is SGHRS and CDR2 is YFSETQ. Only in-frame clones appear in the TCRdb table, and some are missing; sequencing was by immunoSEQ multiplex PCR. Of hundreds of thousands of clones in the sample, about 89% are singletons; the top ten hold under 6%. Documented treatment: 19 received Ad26.COV2.S at low or high dose, single or two shots; 5 received placebo; per-sample allocation not given. Collection of samples fell on day 63 after the first vaccine or placebo injection. An Ad26 vector carrying the Wuhan-strain SARS-CoV-2 spike served as the vaccine.

This receptor was taken from a person between 18 and 65 years old who received the Ad26.COV2.S COVID-19 vaccine or a placebo. The chain links TRBV5-1 to TRBJ2-5; 9 bases line up with TRBD1. Sequencing used peripheral blood, obtained in a trial of Ad26.COV2.S vaccine versus placebo. The CDR3 loop is CASSGGQGVVGETQYF. The DNA for the CDR3 is TGCGCCAGCAGCGGGGGACAGGGCGTGGTGGGTGAGACCCAGTACTTC. Looking up the rest from reference TRBV5-1 and TRBJ2-5 gives the full variable domain: KAGVTQTPRYLIKTRGQQVTLSCSPISGHRSVSWYQQTPGQGLQFLFEYFSETQRNKGNFPGRFSGRQFSNSRSEMNVSTLELGDSALYLCASSGGQGVVGETQYFGPGTRLLVL.